What follows describes a single T cell receptor beta chain. Its antigen is not known. TCRdb ran MiXCR on the 5' RACE reads and lists one entry per CDR3 protein. The sample includes 750,000 to 850,000 distinct CDR3 sequences, 10% to 15% seen only once; the top ten take approximately 0.5%. The record originates from a study of CD8 T cells in ankylosing spondylitis. Findings of the study overall: Earlier studies detected some motif variants in reactive arthritis synovial fluid and blood. Characteristic of ankylosing spondylitis blood, it appeared, was a TCR beta motif comprising roughly eight highly homologous variants. Matched ankylosing spondylitis synovial fluid reportedly contained a significantly enriched population of disease-linked clones.

The germline V gene has CDR1 MGHRA and CDR2 YSYEKL. V was trimmed by 3 bases and J by 4 bases, leaving 12 bases between them. CDR3 length: 14 residues. This receptor was identified in a male donor with ankylosing spondylitis. Specimen: blood, either unsorted or a sorted T cell fraction (not recorded which). This chain connects TRBV4-1 to TRBJ2-5; D uncertain. CDR3 protein: CASSQEPARETQYF. DNA of the CDR3: TGCGCCAGCAGCCAGGAGCCAGCGCGAGAGACCCAGTACTTC.